The present entry profiles one T cell receptor (beta chain) with its context. This clonotype came up many times. Its specific antigen is unknown. No much larger clonotype is one base removed from it; base qualities were not supplied. Ophthalmopathy patients had moderately to severely active disease, Clinical Activity Score of at least 3, NOSPECS grade of at least 4, and disease duration under 3 months. Patients were excluded if they had other autoimmune diseases, uncontrolled infections, pregnancy or lactation. Diagnosis relied on clinical symptoms, serum thyroxine, TRAb, thyroid ultrasound and orbital computed tomography. PBMCs were isolated from 8 to 10 ml of fresh peripheral blood by Ficoll-Paque density gradient centrifugation. Total RNA was extracted using Trizol reagent, and RNA quality was checked on an Agilent 2100 Bioanalyzer. TCR beta CDR3 regions were amplified from RNA transcripts for repertoire sequencing. The first round was an RT-PCR using HTBI primers with the Qiagen OneStep RT-PCR kit, and this first round was followed by a second-round multiplex PCR, then size selection and purification. Sequencing of the libraries was carried out on an Illumina HiSeq2000 in paired-end mode with 100 bp reads. On the authors' methods: SOAPnuke was used for read processing, and reads with adapters, uncalled bases, a mean Phred below 15, or no exact constant-primer or identifier match were discarded. High-quality paired reads were merged with COPE v1.2.5. Each unique nucleotide sequence was defined as a clonotype, and clonotypes were aligned to IMGT TRB V, D and J references with MiTCR v1.1. The analysis was limited to V-J combinations with a frequency above 0.0001, which together covered 98% to 99.2% of repertoires. For each V-J combination, a TCR clonal expansion and chaos score was defined as the ratio of F50 clonal expansion to chaos observed in the TCRdist matrix. Welch's t-statistics and random forest were used to reduce the features to some 13 V-J combinations, which were then used as input to a naive Bayes classifier. The Morisita-Horn index was used to measure how similar the thyroid and blood repertoires were. TCRdb reprocessing: public reads trimmed at Q25 with fastp, clones called with MiXCR, in-frame beta chains kept. Rows with one shared CDR3 protein collapse into an entry with the most common genes and DNA. TCRdb's processing, not the authors', yielded these V and J calls. The sample profile shows 500,000 to 800,000 distinct CDR3 sequences; roughly two fifths of them were found once. 3.3% of the sample comes from the top ten.

Including cysteine and phenylalanine, the CDR3 has 16 amino acids. Just CDR3 DNA is preserved here, 48 bases in frame from base 1. V and J lose 0 bases and 4 bases, and a span of 18 bases separates them. In the germline V gene (reference sequence), CDR1 corresponds to DFQATT and CDR2 to SNEGSKA. The data originate from a study of Graves' ophthalmopathy and Graves' hyperthyroidism (dated by TCRdb to the late 2010s). For the wider study: Peripheral blood samples were taken at the time of initial diagnosis, before any treatment was given. TCR beta repertoire signatures were used to distinguish Graves' ophthalmopathy from Graves' hyperthyroidism and to predict progression to ophthalmopathy. In total, approximately 130 blood samples were TCR-sequenced: under 45 ophthalmopathy, some 80 hyperthyroidism and some 17 hyperthyroidism-to-ophthalmopathy patients. To explore V-J signatures that distinguish ophthalmopathy from hyperthyroidism, a discovery set of 100 patients was enrolled, made up of 43 with ophthalmopathy and around 60 with stable hyperthyroidism. The independent validation cohort included some 19 hyperthyroidism patients plus 17 patients who later progressed from hyperthyroidism to ophthalmopathy. In a handful of hyperthyroidism patients, the T-cell repertoire of thyroid tissue was compared with the T-cell repertoire of blood. Following sampling, methimazole starting at 30 mg daily was administered to hyperthyroidism patients, and high-dose intravenous methylprednisolone was administered to ophthalmopathy patients. Overall study outcomes, separate from this receptor: Among expanded thyroid clonotypes with frequency above 0.001, most also showed up in blood, which suggests that blood repertoires may reflect the thyroid immune response. In validation, the model predicted ophthalmopathy progression with 70.59% sensitivity and 72.22% specificity; some twelve predicted patients were CT-confirmed with GO in a median of approximately six months. Ophthalmopathy was separated from stable hyperthyroidism by the 13-signature model with more than 85% sensitivity and just under 84% specificity in cross-validation and with 80%/75% in the test set. No statistical method was used to predetermine the sample size, and group allocation was not hidden from the investigators.

This receptor was obtained from an adult man with Graves' ophthalmopathy. The sequenced sample was peripheral blood. The V and J genes are TRBV20-1 and TRBJ2-5, with the D segment identity uncertain. The bases are TGCAGTGCTAGAGATATCGAGCGCCCTCACGGAGAGACCCAGTACTTC. It codes for CSARDIERPHGETQYF.